The 24 T cell receptor beta chains listed next were all sequenced from one sample in a study of cytomegalovirus exposure and HLA in healthy donors. The primer mix had 60 Vbeta and 13 Jbeta primers. Using immunoSEQ multiplex PCR, the repertoire was profiled, and TCRdb retains in-frame clones only, with some absent. The sample includes 95,000 to 110,000 clones, 60% to 80% seen only once; the top ten take 5% to 6.5%. The sample comprised PBMCs. Source of these receptors: a man in his sixties in good health and CMV-seropositive.

V usage is TRBV10-2 and J usage is TRBJ1-3; D gene unclear. Germline-derived CDR1 and CDR2 are WSHSY and SAAADI. Trimming left V 10 bases short and J 0 bases short, with 4 bases between. The CDR3 contains 11 residues. CDR3 nucleotides: TGCGCCACTAACTCTGGAAACACCATATATTTT. Its translation is CATNSGNTIYF.

CDR3 amino acids: CASSLRGEPQHF. The CDR3 nucleotides read TGTGCCAGCAGCTTGCGCGGGGAGCCCCAGCATTTT. V is TRBV7-9 and J is TRBJ1-5, with unresolved D. V lost 3 bases and J lost 8, with 8 bases in between. The CDR3 spans 12 residues. CDR1 SEHNR and CDR2 FQNEAQ come from the germline V gene (reference sequence).

V usage is TRBV5-4 and J usage is TRBJ1-1, with 10 bases fitting TRBD1. Germline CDR1 SGHNT, CDR2 YYREEE (reference sequence). CDR3 size: 16 residues. V lost 4 bases and J lost 1; bases outside the gene matches: 7. The CDR3 DNA is TGTGCCAGCAGCAACCGGGACAGGGGTTGGAACACTGAAGCTTTCTTT. The encoded protein is CASSNRDRGWNTEAFF.

As regards this clone: The sample carries other DNA sequences with the same CDR3. The chain has TRBV5-1 and TRBJ1-5; 9 bases agree with TRBD1. The CDR3 has 14 amino acids. Germline CDR1 reads SGHRS; CDR2 reads YFSETQ. The V gene end was trimmed by 4 bases and the J gene end by 4 bases; junction bases not matched to a gene: 3. Here the CDR3 DNA reads TGCGCCAGCAGCACCGGGACAGGGAATCAGCCCCAGCATTTT. Translating gives CASSTGTGNQPQHF.

The chain uses TRBV15 and TRBJ1-2; D unclear. V was clipped by 1 base and J by 1 base, with 10 bases between them. From germline, CDR1 is LNHNV and CDR2 YYDKDF (reference sequence). This CDR3 contains 15 residues. In DNA form, the CDR3 reads TGTGCCACCAGCAGAGTTCAGATTTTTAACTATGGCTACACCTTC. Protein: CATSRVQIFNYGYTF.

The chain joins TRBV11-2 to TRBJ1-1; TRBD1 is a possible D gene (5 bases). The CDR3 runs to 12 residues. The germline CDR1 and CDR2 sequences are SGHAT and FQNNGV. The V end lost 3 bases, the J end lost 7 bases, and 9 bases lay between the germline ends. The CDR3 region is CASSLYQGEAFF. The DNA for the CDR3 is TGTGCCAGCAGCTTGTATCAGGGTGAAGCTTTCTTT.

V usage is TRBV2 and J usage is TRBJ1-3; 8 bases line up with TRBD1. This CDR3 spans 14 amino acids. Germline CDR1 reads SNHLY; CDR2 reads FYNNEI. V gave up 9 bases and J gave up 2 bases; unmatched junction bases: 6. CDR3 loop: CASDRGTTGNTIYF. CDR3 in DNA: TGTGCCAGTGACAGGGGAACGACTGGAAACACCATATATTTT.

The rearrangement links TRBV27 to TRBJ2-3; 10 nucleotides align to TRBD2. The CDR3 has 16 amino acids. Trimming cost V 8 bases and J 7 bases; bases outside gene matches: 15. CDR1 and CDR2 (germline): MNHEY, SMNVEV (reference sequence). The CDR3 bases are TGTGCCAGCCTAAGACCGATAGCGGGGGGCCGCTATACGCAGTATTTT. This codes for CASLRPIAGGRYTQYF.

On this clone: The same CDR3 also results from other DNA sequences found in this sample. V is TRBV18 and J is TRBJ2-5; 7 bases are shared with TRBD1. The CDR3 runs to 13 residues. V was pared by 5 bases and J by 4 bases, with 4 bases of the junction left unmatched. Germline V lookup: CDR1 KGHSH, CDR2 LQKENI. The CDR3 region has the DNA TGTGCCAGCTCAGATTACAGGGGAGAGACCCAGTACTTC. Amino acid sequence: CASSDYRGETQYF.

The chain couples TRBV5-8 to TRBJ2-6; D is possibly TRBD2 (5 bases). V dropped 0 bases and J dropped 0 bases, with 10 bases sitting between them. This CDR3 region has 17 residues. The germline V gene has CDR1 SGHTS and CDR2 YDEGEE. CDR3 DNA: TGTGCCAGCAGCTTGGGTGCACTAGGCTCTGGGGCCAACGTCCTGACTTTC. It encodes CASSLGALGSGANVLTF.

Regarding this clone: The same CDR3 also results from other DNA sequences found in this sample. This sequence joins TRBV19 and TRBJ1-6; maybe TRBD1 (5 bases). Germline V lookup: CDR1 LNHDA, CDR2 SQIVND (reference sequence). This CDR3 is 15 amino acids long. The germline V and J ends were trimmed by 2 bases and 3 bases, with 8 bases remaining between them. DNA of the CDR3: TGTGCCAGTAGTATAATGGACAACTATAATTCACCCCTCCACTTT. This translates into CASSIMDNYNSPLHF.

This clone was counted a single time. The genes are TRBV14 and TRBJ1-5; no firm D call. The V and J ends lost 4 bases and 16 bases respectively, with 17 bases between them. This CDR3 contains 12 residues. Germline loops: CDR1 SGHDN, CDR2 FVKESK. The CDR3 is CASSRKRRRGHF. CDR3 nucleotides: TGTGCCAGCAGCCGAAAGAGGCGTCGTGGACATTTT.

This clone was seen just once. The CDR3 region is CASSYSRGAANEKLFF. CDR3 nucleotide sequence: TGTGCCAGCAGTTACTCCAGGGGCGCGGCTAATGAAAAACTGTTTTTT. V is TRBV6-5 and J is TRBJ1-4, with a weak D call TRBD1 (6 bases). The V end lost 0 bases, the J end lost 3 bases, and 11 bases lay between the germline ends. The germline gives CDR1 MNHEY, CDR2 SVGAGI. This CDR3 region has 16 residues.

This chain links TRBV6-5 with TRBJ1-5, with unresolved D. Germline CDR1 and CDR2: MNHEY and SVGAGI. Trimming removed 4 bases at V and 5 bases at J, with 12 bases between. This CDR3 is 14 amino acids long. The DNA of the CDR3 is TGTGCCAGCAGTTTGCCGGGGTGGGATCAGCCCCAGCATTTT. Amino acid sequence: CASSLPGWDQPQHF.

V gene TRBV5-1 combines with J gene TRBJ1-2; D remains unclear. This CDR3 contains 13 residues. V lost 4 bases to trimming and J lost 5 bases, with 12 bases between them. CDR1 and CDR2 from the germline V gene are SGHRS and YFSETQ. CDR3 sequence (DNA): TGCGCCAGCAGCCCGGACGGGGTATATGGCTACACCTTC. It codes for CASSPDGVYGYTF.

The gene calls are TRBV6-5 and TRBJ1-1; 7 nucleotides line up with TRBD1. The germline V gene encodes CDR1 MNHEY and CDR2 SVGAGI. V lost 1 base and J lost 7; bases outside the gene matches: 9. The CDR3 sequence is 15 residues long. CDR3 DNA: TGTGCCAGCAGTTACTATGGGGACAGACTATATGAAGCTTTCTTT. Translation: CASSYYGDRLYEAFF.

The chain employs TRBV19 and TRBJ1-2; D call uncertain. Germline V lookup: CDR1 LNHDA, CDR2 SQIVND (reference sequence). V lost 5 bases and J lost 8, with 9 bases in between. This CDR3 spans 11 amino acids. This chain's CDR3 is CASSWVGGYTF. CDR3 coding DNA: TGTGCCAGTAGTTGGGTGGGCGGCTACACCTTC.

This chain uses TRBV19 with TRBJ1-1, with a possible D match to TRBD1 (6 bases). V shed 5 bases and J shed 6 bases, with 19 bases lying between them. Germline V CDR1 and CDR2: LNHDA, SQIVND (reference sequence). This CDR3 is 15 amino acids long. The CDR3 is CASSGSGAGVAEAFF. The CDR3, as DNA: TGTGCCAGTAGTGGCTCAGGGGCAGGAGTGGCTGAAGCTTTCTTT.

The genes are TRBV6-5 and TRBJ1-1, with 7 positions matching TRBD1. CDR3 length: 13 residues. The V gene end was trimmed by 0 bases and the J gene end by 10 bases; junction bases not matched to a gene: 5. Germline CDR1 and CDR2: MNHEY and SVGAGI. In nucleotides, the CDR3 is TGTGCCAGCAGTTACTCACAGGGGCATGTAGCTTTCTTT. It codes for CASSYSQGHVAFF.

This clone was observed once. This chain joins TRBV5-1 and TRBJ1-2; TRBD1 is a possible D gene (5 bases). This CDR3 is 14 amino acids long. Germline V gene sequence: CDR1 SGHRS, CDR2 YFSETQ. The V gene lost 1 base and the J gene lost 3 bases, with 10 bases spanning the gap. The CDR3 sequence: CASSLTQGYYGYTF. The CDR3 coding sequence is TGCGCCAGCAGCTTGACTCAGGGATACTATGGCTACACCTTC.

This clone has just a few counts. This chain connects TRBV19 to TRBJ1-5; D is unclear. This CDR3 has 11 amino acids. The germline V and J ends were trimmed by 3 bases and 10 bases, with 7 bases remaining between them. CDR1 and CDR2 from the germline V gene are LNHDA and SQIVND (reference sequence). CDR3 sequence reads: CASSIGGPQHF. CDR3 bases: TGTGCCAGTAGTATTGGTGGCCCCCAGCATTTT.

In its sample, this clone was seen once. J is TRBJ2-7 and V is TRBV10-3, with 16 bases identical to TRBD2. Per germline, CDR1 ENHRY and CDR2 SYGVKD. Trimming took 4 bases from V and 5 from J; bases not matched to a gene: 11. This CDR3 is 18 amino acids long. CDR3 coding DNA: TGTGCCATCAGTGTAGCGGGACTAGCGGGGGGGCCTCGGGACGAGCAGTACTTC. Its protein is CAISVAGLAGGPRDEQYF.

This chain links TRBV29-1 with TRBJ2-7, with a tentative D call TRBD2 (6 bases). V lost 4 bases to trimming and J lost 4 bases, with 11 bases between them. CDR1 and CDR2 from the germline V gene are SQVTM and ANQGSEA. This CDR3 has 12 residues. CDR3 protein: CSVVGGLYEQYF. DNA for the CDR3: TGCAGCGTTGTGGGGGGTCTTTACGAGCAGTACTTC.

This chain uses TRBV6-5 with TRBJ2-2, with 9 nucleotides matching TRBD1. Germline CDR1 MNHEY, CDR2 SVGAGI. Trimming removed 6 bases from V and 6 bases from J; junction bases left unmatched: 8. This CDR3 is 15 amino acids long. The CDR3 nucleotides read TGTGCCAGCAGAGGAAGGACAGGGGAAGCCGGGGAGCTGTTTTTT. It yields the protein CASRGRTGEAGELFF.